A selection of T cell receptor beta chains follows, all from one sample in a study of cytomegalovirus exposure and HLA in healthy donors. Measured with immunoSEQ multiplex PCR; TCRdb has only the in-frame clones, and not every one. The sample records 200,000 to 250,000 clones, about three quarters being singletons. Sequencing used PBMCs. These TCRs come from a boy between 10 and 17 years old in good health and CMV-seronegative. The CDR3 runs from the conserved cysteine through the conserved F or W. Fields, in order: clone size, CDR3 length, V gene, J gene, D gene, CDR3 protein, CDR3 DNA. The D gene is left open where the match is weak. Rows may omit the clone size; those that give it use once, few, many or a size class.

.	18	TRBV9	TRBJ1-6	.	CASSVGASPGAYNSPLHF	TGTGCCAGCAGCGTAGGGGCTAGCCCAGGCGCCTATAATTCACCCCTCCACTTT
.	15	TRBV5-1	TRBJ2-1	TRBD1	CASSLSGQIINEQFF	TGCGCCAGCAGCTTGTCGGGACAGATAATAAATGAGCAGTTCTTC
.	14	TRBV5-6	TRBJ2-3	TRBD2	CASASGGGADTQYF	TGTGCCAGCGCGTCGGGGGGTGGGGCAGATACGCAGTATTTT
few	12	TRBV30	TRBJ1-2	.	CAWGRGGYGYTF	TGTGCCTGGGGGCGGGGCGGCTATGGCTACACCTTC
.	15	TRBV6-1	TRBJ1-6	TRBD1	CASSDPGTVNSPLHF	TGTGCCAGCAGTGACCCAGGGACAGTTAATTCACCCCTCCACTTT
once	14	TRBV27	TRBJ1-1	TRBD1	CASTLDRFSTEAFF	TGTGCCAGCACACTGGACAGGTTTTCCACTGAAGCTTTCTTT
.	13	TRBV5-6	TRBJ2-5	.	CASSPQGWQTQYF	TGTGCCAGCAGCCCACAGGGTTGGCAGACCCAGTACTTC
few	17	TRBV4-1	TRBJ1-4	TRBD1	CASSPRTGAATNEKLFF	TGCGCCAGCAGCCCCCGGACAGGGGCCGCAACTAATGAAAAACTGTTTTTT
.	14	TRBV10-3	TRBJ1-2	.	CAISEYGQPITYTF	TGTGCCATCAGTGAGTATGGACAGCCTATAACGTACACCTTC
.	11	TRBV10-3	TRBJ2-7	.	CASGYTYEQYF	TGTGCCAGCGGATATACCTACGAGCAGTACTTC
few	15	TRBV2	TRBJ2-7	TRBD1	CASSARDRPSYEQYF	TGTGCCAGCAGTGCCCGGGACAGGCCTAGCTACGAGCAGTACTTC
.	15	TRBV5-1	TRBJ2-5	TRBD2	CASSAQRAGGETQYF	TGCGCCAGCAGCGCACAGCGGGCGGGAGGAGAGACCCAGTACTTC
.	15	TRBV5-1	TRBJ2-1	TRBD2	CASSVGLADYNEQFF	TGCGCCAGCAGCGTGGGACTAGCGGACTACAATGAGCAGTTCTTC
.	18	TRBV7-9	TRBJ1-2	TRBD1	CASSPLGQGARGISGYTF	TGTGCCAGCAGCCCCTTAGGACAGGGGGCGCGAGGGATTTCTGGCTACACCTTC
.	16	TRBV11-3	TRBJ1-1	.	CASTTERDIMNTEAFF	TGTGCCAGCACCACGGAGCGGGACATCATGAACACTGAAGCTTTCTTT
.	15	TRBV5-1	TRBJ2-2	.	CASSLRQANTGELFF	TGCGCCAGCAGCTTGAGGCAGGCGAACACCGGGGAGCTGTTTTTT
.	12	TRBV7-9	TRBJ2-7	.	CASSLGTDEQYF	TGTGCCAGCAGTTTAGGGACTGACGAGCAGTACTTC
.	13	TRBV6-6	TRBJ2-7	TRBD1	CASSERTGDEQYF	TGTGCCAGCAGTGAGCGGACAGGGGACGAGCAGTACTTC
.	17	TRBV7-9	TRBJ2-7	.	CASSSSGVKVFGYEQYF	TGTGCCAGCAGCTCCTCCGGGGTAAAGGTTTTTGGGTACGAGCAGTACTTC
.	15	TRBV30	TRBJ1-5	.	CAWSPGYLRDQPQHF	TGTGCCTGGAGCCCGGGGTATCTAAGGGATCAGCCCCAGCATTTT
.	15	TRBV19	TRBJ1-2	TRBD1	CASSIRTGEDYGYTF	TGTGCCAGTAGTATCCGGACAGGGGAGGACTATGGCTACACCTTC
.	15	TRBV7-9	TRBJ2-3	.	CASSLDGGSTDTQYF	TGTGCCAGCAGCTTAGACGGGGGTAGCACAGATACGCAGTATTTT
once	14	TRBV13	TRBJ2-5	TRBD1	CASSTRQGQETQYF	TGTGCCAGCAGCACTAGACAGGGGCAAGAGACCCAGTACTTC
.	12	TRBV13	TRBJ2-7	.	CASSLGRDEQYF	TGTGCCAGCAGCTTGGGTCGGGACGAGCAGTACTTC
.	14	TRBV2	TRBJ1-5	TRBD1	CASTGTGQDQPQHF	TGTGCCAGCACCGGGACAGGGCAGGATCAGCCCCAGCATTTT
.	11	TRBV29-1	TRBJ1-2	.	CSVESNYGYTF	TGCAGCGTTGAGTCGAACTATGGCTACACCTTC
.	16	TRBV5-4	TRBJ2-5	TRBD2	CASSPGTRDLYETQYF	TGTGCCAGCAGCCCCGGGACTAGGGATCTGTACGAGACCCAGTACTTC
.	18	TRBV4-2	TRBJ2-7	TRBD2	CASSRRRGSGPDSYEQYF	TGTGCCAGCAGCCGCCGCCGAGGTAGCGGGCCGGACTCCTACGAGCAGTACTTC
.	17	TRBV7-9	TRBJ2-1	TRBD2	CASSPGAGGRSYNEQFF	TGTGCCAGCAGCCCTGGAGCGGGGGGGCGATCCTACAATGAGCAGTTCTTC
.	17	TRBV7-9	TRBJ2-4	TRBD2	CSSSNSGGQWAKNIQYF	TGTTCCAGCAGCAACTCGGGGGGGCAGTGGGCCAAAAACATTCAGTACTTC
.	16	TRBV4-1	TRBJ2-1	TRBD2	CASSYRHAGEMVEQFF	TGCGCCAGCAGCTACCGACACGCGGGAGAAATGGTTGAGCAGTTCTTC
.	17	TRBV19	TRBJ1-5	.	CASSIDSYGYSNQPQHF	TGTGCCAGTAGTATAGATTCGTACGGTTATAGCAATCAGCCCCAGCATTTT
.	14	TRBV7-8	TRBJ2-2	.	CASSLVFGTGELFF	TGTGCCAGCAGCTTAGTATTCGGGACCGGGGAGCTGTTTTTT
few	14	TRBV6-6	TRBJ1-4	.	CASIRDSTNEKLFF	TGTGCCAGCATTCGGGATTCAACTAATGAAAAACTGTTTTTT